Each of the 25 T cell receptor beta chains below was sequenced from the same sample in a study of T cell responses to AZD1222 COVID-19 vaccine (dated by TCRdb to the early 2020s). Per the publication, the time point label means: about 28 days (+/-7) after the second vaccine dose. The library came from the immunoSEQ multiplex PCR assay. This immuneACCESS table, as held by TCRdb, lists in-frame sequences with V and J called but not all clones. Of the missing ones, under half trace to an unresolved V gene in checked studies; the others have no known cause. In this sample the table shows more than 120,000 clones, over 85% of which occur a single time. Roughly 1.8% of the sample comes from the top ten. Sample: peripheral blood, taken 28 days after the second AZD1222 dose. Receptors originate from an adult who received the AZD1222 COVID-19 vaccine.

The chain recombines TRBV11-2 with TRBJ1-2, with D possibly matching TRBD1 (5 bases). Per germline, CDR1 SGHAT and CDR2 FQNNGV. With 0 bases removed from V and 5 bases from J, the gap between germline ends came to 7 bases. This CDR3 contains 13 residues. The CDR3 DNA is TGTGCCAGCAGCTTAGAGGGGGGATATGGCTACACCTTC. It yields the protein CASSLEGGYGYTF.

The count of this clone is one. The V and J genes are TRBV7-2 and TRBJ2-5; D is possibly TRBD1 (6 bases). The V and J ends lost 1 base and 6 bases respectively, with 9 bases between them. CDR1 and CDR2 (germline): SGHTA, FQGNSA. The CDR3 sequence is 13 residues long. CDR3 nucleotide sequence: TGTGCCAGCAGCTTAGGGGGGCCGCAGACCCAGTACTTC. This codes for CASSLGGPQTQYF.

The V gene is TRBV21-1, the J gene TRBJ2-3; TRBD1, the D gene given by the table, was not confirmed from the DNA. TRBV21-1 is assigned pseudogene status. The CDR3 runs 14 residues. The CDR3 coding sequence is TGTGCCATCCCCCCGCCAGGGGGTGCAGATACGCAGTATTTT. As protein: CAIPPPGGADTQYF.

The gene calls are TRBV2 and TRBJ2-3, with D unclear. The CDR3 has 15 amino acids. V shed 5 bases and J shed 2 bases, with 14 bases lying between them. The germline gives CDR1 SNHLY, CDR2 FYNNEI. The CDR3 is CASSYLLRATDTQYF. CDR3 nucleotides: TGTGCCAGCAGTTATCTACTTAGGGCCACAGATACGCAGTATTTT.

The V gene is TRBV6-6, the J gene TRBJ1-6; TRBD1 is a possible D gene (5 bases). The CDR3 has 13 residues. Germline V gene data show CDR1 as MNHNY and CDR2 as SVGAGI (reference sequence). Deletions cut 5 bases from V and 11 bases from J, with 13 bases between. The CDR3 DNA sequence: TGTGCCAGCAGTACCCCCGGGGGGACACCCCTCCACTTT. This translates into CASSTPGGTPLHF.

This clone has only a few counts. This sequence joins TRBV5-1 and TRBJ2-2, with D possibly being TRBD2 (5 bases). CDR1 and CDR2 from the germline V gene are SGHRS and YFSETQ. CDR3 length equals 13 residues. V was shortened by 4 bases and J by 7 bases, with 11 bases between the two germline ends. CDR3 in DNA: TGCGCCAGCAGCGGCGAGGGTAGCGGGGAGCTGTTTTTT. It yields the protein CASSGEGSGELFF.

This chain connects TRBV6-5 to TRBJ2-7; D is possibly TRBD2 (5 bases). Germline values: CDR1 MNHEY, CDR2 SVGAGI. Trimming cost V 11 bases and J 7 bases, with 15 bases left between them. CDR3 length: 11 amino acids. In DNA form, the CDR3 reads TGTGCCGCCACGGGGTACGGGGAGCAGTACTTC. Amino acids: CAATGYGEQYF.

The chain uses TRBV16 and TRBJ1-2; D uncertain. Germline V gives CDR1 KGHSY, CDR2 FQNENV. The CDR3 consists of 14 residues. Trimming cost V 0 bases and J 8 bases, with 13 bases left between them. The CDR3 is CASSQSSRSWGYTF. The CDR3 DNA is TGTGCCAGCAGCCAATCGAGCAGATCGTGGGGCTACACCTTC.

J is TRBJ2-7 and V is TRBV11-3; 7 positions agree with TRBD2. Per the germline V gene, CDR1 is SGHNT and CDR2 is YENEEA. With V trimmed by 3 bases and J by 0 bases, 2 bases remained unmatched. This CDR3 spans 14 amino acids. CDR3 sequence reads: CASSLGGSSYEQYF. The CDR3 DNA follows: TGTGCCAGCAGCTTGGGCGGGAGCTCCTACGAGCAGTACTTC.

The genes are TRBV7-2 and TRBJ1-1; 7 bases match TRBD1. V gave up 3 bases and J gave up 1 base; unmatched junction bases: 2. CDR1 and CDR2 from the germline V gene are SGHTA and FQGNSA. CDR3 length: 14 residues. CDR3: CASSFYRGNTEAFF. Here the CDR3 DNA reads TGTGCCAGCAGCTTCTACAGGGGGAACACTGAAGCTTTCTTT.

CDR3 in DNA: TGCGCCAGCAGTGGGGCAGGGGAACTGTGCGGGAGGTCCTACGAGCAGTACTTC. Residues: CASSGAGELCGRSYEQYF. The chain carries TRBV10-1 and TRBJ2-7; 8 nucleotides agree with TRBD2. V was pared by 4 bases and J by 1 base, with 15 bases of the junction left unmatched. The CDR3 length is 18 residues. CDR1 is WNHNN and CDR2 is SYGVQD in the germline V gene (reference sequence).

The rearrangement joins TRBV12-5 to TRBJ2-2, with 9 positions matching TRBD1. The germline gives CDR1 LGHNT, CDR2 FRNRAP. The length of the CDR3 is 13 residues. V shed 11 bases and J 3 bases; nucleotides not matched to a gene: 4. CDR3 region: CACRDRDTGELFF. In DNA, the CDR3 is TGTGCTTGCAGGGACAGGGACACCGGGGAGCTGTTTTTT. Variable domain in full (rest from reference TRBV12-5 and TRBJ2-2): DARVTQTPRHKVTEMGQEVTMRCQPILGHNTVFWYRQTMMQGLELLAYFRNRAPLDDSGMPKDRFSAEMPDATLATLKIQPSEPRDSAVYFCACRDRDTGELFFGEGSRLTVL.

This clone occurred a few times. J is TRBJ2-2 and V is TRBV6-5; D remains unclear. The germline CDR1 and CDR2 sequences are MNHEY and SVGAGI. The CDR3 has 13 residues. V was cut by 6 bases and J by 5 bases, with 10 bases left in between. CDR3 protein: CASSSAGTGELFF. CDR3 nucleotides: TGTGCCAGCAGCTCCGCAGGAACCGGGGAGCTGTTTTTT.

The chain links TRBV19 to TRBJ1-2, with no clear D. The length of the CDR3 is 15 residues. The germline V and J ends were trimmed by 9 bases and 1 base, with 18 bases remaining between them. CDR1 is LNHDA, CDR2 SQIVND, per germline (reference sequence). The CDR3 loop is CASSGRAEVNYGYTF. The CDR3 bases are TGTGCCAGCTCCGGGAGGGCCGAGGTTAACTATGGCTACACCTTC.

This clone was detected only once. The J gene is TRBJ1-2, the V gene TRBV7-8; the D gene is possibly TRBD1 (5 bases). CDR1 and CDR2 from the germline V gene are SGHVS and FQNEAQ. The germline V and J ends were trimmed by 1 base and 4 bases, with 7 bases remaining between them. CDR3 size: 13 residues. The CDR3 DNA sequence: TGTGCCAGCAGCTTAGGACAGATCTATGGCTACACCTTC. It encodes CASSLGQIYGYTF.

The V and J genes are TRBV7-2 and TRBJ2-5; 10 bases are a match to TRBD2. The CDR3 runs to 16 residues. Looked up from germline, CDR1 is SGHTA and CDR2 is FQGNSA. Trimming took 3 bases from V and 5 from J; bases not matched to a gene: 9. CDR3 bases: TGTGCCAGCAGCTTGGTACTAGCGGGGTTCCAGGAGACCCAGTACTTC. This sequence encodes CASSLVLAGFQETQYF.

V usage is TRBV19 and J usage is TRBJ2-1; no clear D. CDR1 is LNHDA, CDR2 SQIVND, per germline (reference sequence). This CDR3 has 14 residues. Trimming took off 1 base at V and 6 bases at J, with 10 bases between the two ends. The CDR3 loop is CASSIVRGLNEQFF. DNA for the CDR3: TGTGCCAGTAGTATAGTACGCGGCCTCAATGAGCAGTTCTTC.

The J gene is TRBJ2-2, the V gene TRBV6-4; D might be TRBD2 (6 bases). Germline CDR1 reads MRHNA; CDR2 reads SNTAGT. CDR3 length equals 20 residues. V gave up 0 bases and J gave up 2 bases, with 22 bases separating them. The CDR3: CASSDSMRELPTPNTGELFF. The CDR3 DNA sequence: TGTGCCAGCAGTGACTCGATGCGGGAACTACCGACTCCTAACACCGGGGAGCTGTTTTTT.

The gene calls are TRBV5-1 and TRBJ1-1; no firm D call. The V end lost 0 bases, the J end lost 1 base, and 4 bases lay between the germline ends. Per the germline V gene, CDR1 is SGHRS and CDR2 is YFSETQ. The CDR3 length is 13 residues. The CDR3 protein is CASSLGRNTEAFF. In nucleotides, the CDR3 is TGCGCCAGCAGCTTGGGCAGGAACACTGAAGCTTTCTTT.

The chain combines TRBV6-5 with TRBJ2-7; D unclear. Germline CDR1 reads MNHEY; CDR2 reads SVGAGI. CDR3 size: 14 residues. Trimming left V 8 bases short and J 3 bases short, with 17 bases between. The CDR3 region is CASSKGTSLYEQYF. The CDR3 nucleotides are TGTGCCAGCTCAAAGGGAACATCCCTCTACGAGCAGTACTTC.

The chain couples TRBV2 to TRBJ1-4; D gene uncertain. V was trimmed by 6 bases and J by 3 bases, leaving 11 bases between them. The germline V gene encodes CDR1 SNHLY and CDR2 FYNNEI. The CDR3 sequence is 14 residues long. CDR3 DNA sequence: TGTGCCAGCAGCCCGAGACTTGCTAATGAAAAACTGTTTTTT. Residues: CASSPRLANEKLFF.

This chain joins TRBV7-9 and TRBJ2-5; 8 bases are shared with TRBD2. Per the germline V gene, CDR1 is SEHNR and CDR2 is FQNEAQ (reference sequence). This CDR3 has 17 residues. V lost 2 bases, J lost 4 bases, and 12 bases stayed unmatched. The CDR3 DNA is TGTGCCAGCAGCTTAACATTGCGACTAGCGTTAGTAGAGACCCAGTACTTC. Protein sequence: CASSLTLRLALVETQYF.

The chain combines TRBV28 with TRBJ1-2, with 9 bases aligning to TRBD1. Germline CDR1 and CDR2: MDHEN and SYDVKM. V gave up 3 bases and J gave up 6 bases; unmatched junction bases: 11. CDR3 size: 16 residues. As DNA, the CDR3 is TGTGCCAGCAGTTTGCCCCACAACAGGGGGCAGAATGGCTACACCTTC. Its translation: CASSLPHNRGQNGYTF.

This clone came up a few times. CDR3 amino acids: CASSPRQGIESPLHF. The CDR3 DNA is TGTGCCAGCAGCCCTCGACAGGGAATAGAATCACCCCTCCACTTT. The chain couples TRBV14 to TRBJ1-6, with TRBD1 matching 7 bases. Germline V gene data show CDR1 as SGHDN and CDR2 as FVKESK. The CDR3 loop spans 15 amino acids. V was clipped by 4 bases and J by 10 bases; unmatched bases: 10. The variable domain in full, with the rest retrieved from reference TRBV14 and TRBJ1-6, is EAGVTQFPSHSVIEKGQTVTLRCDPISGHDNLYWYRRVMGKEIKFLLHFVKESKQDESGMPNNRFLAERTGGTYSTLKVQPAELEDSGVYFCASSPRQGIESPLHFGNGTRLTVT.

In regard to this clone: Distinct nucleotide sequences in the sample also encode this CDR3. The chain employs TRBV4-2 and TRBJ1-2; 8 bases match TRBD1. Germline loops: CDR1 LGHNA, CDR2 YNFKEQ. V was pared by 0 bases and J by 5 bases, with 8 bases of the junction left unmatched. The CDR3 has 16 amino acids. This chain's CDR3 is CASSQEEGQGRYGYTF. The CDR3 DNA reads as TGTGCCAGCAGCCAAGAGGAAGGACAGGGTAGATATGGCTACACCTTC.